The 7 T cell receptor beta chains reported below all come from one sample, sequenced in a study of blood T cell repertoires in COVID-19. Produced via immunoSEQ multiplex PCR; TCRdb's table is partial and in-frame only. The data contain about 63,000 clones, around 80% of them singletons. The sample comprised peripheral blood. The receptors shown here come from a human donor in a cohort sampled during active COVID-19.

CDR3 amino acids: CASSKNQGALEEKLFF. The CDR3 DNA is TGTGCCAGCAGTAAAAACCAGGGGGCTCTGGAGGAAAAACTGTTTTTT. The chain is built from TRBV28 and TRBJ1-4; 8 positions agree with TRBD1. Germline CDR1 reads MDHEN; CDR2 reads SYDVKM. This CDR3 has 16 residues. V lost 5 bases to trimming and J lost 8 bases; unmatched junction nucleotides: 13.

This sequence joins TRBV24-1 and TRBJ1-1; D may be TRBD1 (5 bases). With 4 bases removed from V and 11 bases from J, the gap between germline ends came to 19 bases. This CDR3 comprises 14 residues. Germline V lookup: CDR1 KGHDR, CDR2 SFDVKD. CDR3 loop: CATSDGGGDSDAFF. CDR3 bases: TGTGCCACCAGTGACGGGGGGGGTGACAGTGATGCTTTCTTT.

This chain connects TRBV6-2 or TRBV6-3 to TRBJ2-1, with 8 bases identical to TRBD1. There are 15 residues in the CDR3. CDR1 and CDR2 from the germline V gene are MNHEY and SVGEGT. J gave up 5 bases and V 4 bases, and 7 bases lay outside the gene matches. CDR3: CASSLRDRHDNEQFF. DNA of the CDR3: TGTGCCAGCAGTTTACGGGACAGGCACGACAATGAGCAGTTCTTC.

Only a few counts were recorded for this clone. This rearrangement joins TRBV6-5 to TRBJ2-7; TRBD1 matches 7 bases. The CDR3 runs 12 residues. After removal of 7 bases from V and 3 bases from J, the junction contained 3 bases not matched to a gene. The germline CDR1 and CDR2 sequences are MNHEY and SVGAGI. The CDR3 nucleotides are TGTGCCAGCACCAGGACAGGCTACGAGCAGTACTTC. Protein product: CASTRTGYEQYF.

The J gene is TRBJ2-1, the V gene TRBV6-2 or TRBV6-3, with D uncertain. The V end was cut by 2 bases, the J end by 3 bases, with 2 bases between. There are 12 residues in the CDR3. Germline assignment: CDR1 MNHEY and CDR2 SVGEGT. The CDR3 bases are TGTGCCAGCAGTTACCACTACAATGAGCAGTTCTTC. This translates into CASSYHYNEQFF.

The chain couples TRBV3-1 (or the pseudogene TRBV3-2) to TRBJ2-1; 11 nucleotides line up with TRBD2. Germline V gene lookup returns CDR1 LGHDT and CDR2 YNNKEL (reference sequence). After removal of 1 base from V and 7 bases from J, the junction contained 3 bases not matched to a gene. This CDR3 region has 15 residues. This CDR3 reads CASSQVSSGRNEQFF. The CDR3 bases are TGTGCCAGCAGCCAAGTGTCTAGCGGGAGGAATGAGCAGTTCTTC.

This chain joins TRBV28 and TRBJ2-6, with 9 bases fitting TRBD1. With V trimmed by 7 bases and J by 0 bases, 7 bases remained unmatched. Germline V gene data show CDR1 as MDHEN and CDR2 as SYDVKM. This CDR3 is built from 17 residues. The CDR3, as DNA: TGTGCCAGCAACCGACAGGGGGGTCCCTCTGGGGCCAACGTCCTGACTTTC. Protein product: CASNRQGGPSGANVLTF. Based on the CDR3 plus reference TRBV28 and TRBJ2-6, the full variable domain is DVKVTQSSRYLVKRTGEKVFLECVQDMDHENMFWYRQDPGLGLRLIYFSYDVKMKEKGDIPEGYSVSREKKERFSLILESASTNQTSMYLCASNRQGGPSGANVLTFGAGSRLTVL.